The clone carrying this T cell receptor beta chain occurred a few times. Germline CDR1 reads MDHEN; CDR2 reads SYDVKM. V was clipped by 5 bases and J by 0 bases, with 7 bases between them. The CDR3 loop spans 13 amino acids. This sample is part of a study of human T cells and chemical hapten exposure. Time point: patch test 1, 2 weeks after DPC sensitization. The treatment here: therapeutic diphenylcyclopropenone sensitization with weekly scalp DPC. TCRdb independently ran MiXCR on the RACE reads; one entry per CDR3 protein. The table has some 180,000 distinct CDR3 sequences, about 22% seen once. The genes are TRBV28 and TRBJ1-2; D is unclear. This material consisted of whole blood, taken in connection with sensitization to the hapten diphenylcyclopropenone (DPC). The receptor was derived from a woman in her 50s with alopecia areata. Some clones in this sample may be carry-over from other donors' samples. This chain's CDR3 is CASSPPANYGYTF. In nucleotides, the CDR3 is TGTGCCAGCAGTCCCCCGGCTAACTATGGCTACACCTTC.